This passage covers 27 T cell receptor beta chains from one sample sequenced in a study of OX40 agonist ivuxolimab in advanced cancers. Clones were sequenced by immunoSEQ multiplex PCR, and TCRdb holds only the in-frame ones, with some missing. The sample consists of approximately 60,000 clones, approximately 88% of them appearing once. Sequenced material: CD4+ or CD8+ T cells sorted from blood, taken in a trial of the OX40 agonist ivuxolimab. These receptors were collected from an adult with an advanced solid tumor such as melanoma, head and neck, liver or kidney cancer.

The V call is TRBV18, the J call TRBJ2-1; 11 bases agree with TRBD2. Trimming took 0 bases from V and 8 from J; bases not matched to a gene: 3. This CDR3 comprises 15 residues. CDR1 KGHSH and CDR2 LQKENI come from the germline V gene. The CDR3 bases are TGTGCCAGCTCACCACCCCTAGCGGGAGGCGATGAGCAGTTCTTC. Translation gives CASSPPLAGGDEQFF. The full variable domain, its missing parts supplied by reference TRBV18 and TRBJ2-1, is NAGVMQNPRHLVRRRGQEARLRCSPMKGHSHVYWYRQLPEEGLKFMVYLQKENIIDESGMPKERFSAEFPKEGPSILRIQQVVRGDSAAYFCASSPPLAGGDEQFFGPGTRLTVL.

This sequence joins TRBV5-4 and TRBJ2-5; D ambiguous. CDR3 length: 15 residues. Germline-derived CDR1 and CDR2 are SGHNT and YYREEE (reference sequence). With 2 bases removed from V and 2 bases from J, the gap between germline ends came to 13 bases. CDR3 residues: CASSFRNPRQETQYF. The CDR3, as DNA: TGTGCCAGCAGCTTCCGAAATCCCCGACAAGAGACCCAGTACTTC.

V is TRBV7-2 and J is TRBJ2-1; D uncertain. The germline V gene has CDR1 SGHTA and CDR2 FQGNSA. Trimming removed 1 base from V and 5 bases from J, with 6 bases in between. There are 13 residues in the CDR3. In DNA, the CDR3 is TGTGCCAGCAGCTTAGGTCCCAACAATGAGCAGTTCTTC. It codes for CASSLGPNNEQFF.

In nucleotides, the CDR3 is TGTGCCAGCAGCTTAATTGTAGGCCCGAACACTGAAGCTTTCTTT. This sequence encodes CASSLIVGPNTEAFF. V gene TRBV11-3 combines with J gene TRBJ1-1; D ambiguous. The V end was cut by 2 bases, the J end by 1 base, with 11 bases between. CDR1 is SGHNT, CDR2 YENEEA, per germline. This CDR3 has 15 amino acids.

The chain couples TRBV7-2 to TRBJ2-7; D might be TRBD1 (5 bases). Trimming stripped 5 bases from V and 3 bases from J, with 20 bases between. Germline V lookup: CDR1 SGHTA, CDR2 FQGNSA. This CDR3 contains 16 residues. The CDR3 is CASSRPQGTPIYEQYF. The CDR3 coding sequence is TGTGCCAGCAGCCGACCGCAGGGTACACCCATCTACGAGCAGTACTTC. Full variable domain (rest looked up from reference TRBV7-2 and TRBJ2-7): GAGVSQSPSNKVTEKGKDVELRCDPISGHTALYWYRQSLGQGLEFLIYFQGNSAPDKSGLPSDRFSAERTGGSVSTLTIQRTQQEDSAVYLCASSRPQGTPIYEQYFGPGTRLTVT.

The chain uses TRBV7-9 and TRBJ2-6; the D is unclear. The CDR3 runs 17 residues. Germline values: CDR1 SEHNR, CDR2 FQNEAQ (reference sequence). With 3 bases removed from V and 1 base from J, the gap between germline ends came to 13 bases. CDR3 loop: CASSLGTGFSGANVLTF. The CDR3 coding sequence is TGTGCCAGCAGCTTGGGTACTGGGTTTTCTGGGGCCAACGTCCTGACTTTC.

CDR3 amino acids: CASSFGRKHGYTF. The CDR3 DNA is TGTGCCAGCAGTTTTGGGCGGAAACATGGCTACACCTTC. V usage is TRBV28 and J usage is TRBJ1-2, with D unclear. V shed 3 bases and J shed 6 bases, with 11 bases lying between them. Germline V gene sequence: CDR1 MDHEN, CDR2 SYDVKM. This CDR3 comprises 13 residues.

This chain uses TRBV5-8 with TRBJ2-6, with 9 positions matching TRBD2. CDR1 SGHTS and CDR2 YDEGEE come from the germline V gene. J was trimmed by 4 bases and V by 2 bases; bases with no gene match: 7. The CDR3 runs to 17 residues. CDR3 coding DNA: TGTGCCAGCAGCTTTCTTGCGGGGGGGCTCGGGGCCAACGTCCTGACTTTC. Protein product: CASSFLAGGLGANVLTF. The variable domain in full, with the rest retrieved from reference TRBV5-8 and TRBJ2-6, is EAGVTQSPTHLIKTRGQQATLRCSPISGHTSVYWYQQALGLGLQFLLWYDEGEERNRGNFPPRFSGRQFPNYSSELNVNALELEDSALYLCASSFLAGGLGANVLTFGAGSRLTVL.

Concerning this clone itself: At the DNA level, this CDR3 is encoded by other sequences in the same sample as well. The CDR3 region has the DNA TGTGCCAGTACTATTTGGGGAGCGATCCAAGAGACCCAGTACTTC. Translation gives CASTIWGAIQETQYF. The J gene is TRBJ2-5, the V gene TRBV7-2, with D maybe TRBD2 (5 bases). The CDR3 spans 15 residues. Germline values: CDR1 SGHTA, CDR2 FQGNSA. V lost 9 bases and J 1 base, leaving 18 bases between the germline ends.

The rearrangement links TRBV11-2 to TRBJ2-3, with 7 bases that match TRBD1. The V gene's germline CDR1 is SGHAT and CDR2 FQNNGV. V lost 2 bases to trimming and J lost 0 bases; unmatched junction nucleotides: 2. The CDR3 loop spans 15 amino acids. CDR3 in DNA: TGTGCCAGCAGCTTATCAGGGGGTAGCACAGATACGCAGTATTTT. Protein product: CASSLSGGSTDTQYF.

The CDR3 here is CASGGFNYGYTF. In nucleotides, the CDR3 is TGTGCCAGCGGGGGATTTAACTATGGCTACACCTTC. This chain joins TRBV14 and TRBJ1-2, with a possible D match to TRBD1 (5 bases). Germline lookup yields CDR1 SGHDN and CDR2 FVKESK. The CDR3 loop spans 12 amino acids. V lost 8 bases to trimming and J lost 1 base, with 8 bases between them.

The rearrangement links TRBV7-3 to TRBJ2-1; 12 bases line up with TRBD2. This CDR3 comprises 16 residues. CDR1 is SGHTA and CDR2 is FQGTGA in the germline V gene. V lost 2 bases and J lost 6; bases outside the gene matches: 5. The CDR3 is CASSLVRGLAGNEQFF. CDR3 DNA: TGTGCCAGCAGCTTAGTGCGGGGACTAGCGGGCAATGAGCAGTTCTTC.

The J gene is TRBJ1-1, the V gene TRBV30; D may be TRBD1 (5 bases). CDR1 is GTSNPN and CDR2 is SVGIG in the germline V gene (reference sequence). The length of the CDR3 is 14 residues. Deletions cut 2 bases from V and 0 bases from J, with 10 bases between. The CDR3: CAWSRGTLNTEAFF. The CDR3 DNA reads TGTGCCTGGAGTCGAGGGACCTTGAACACTGAAGCTTTCTTT.

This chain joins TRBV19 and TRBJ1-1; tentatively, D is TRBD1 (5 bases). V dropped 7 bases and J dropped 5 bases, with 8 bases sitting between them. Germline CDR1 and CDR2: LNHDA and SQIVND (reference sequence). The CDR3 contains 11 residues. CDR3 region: CASIRGTEAFF. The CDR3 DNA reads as TGTGCCAGTATTAGGGGAACTGAAGCTTTCTTT. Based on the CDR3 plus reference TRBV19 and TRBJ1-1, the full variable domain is DGGITQSPKYLFRKEGQNVTLSCEQNLNHDAMYWYRQDPGQGLRLIYYSQIVNDFQKGDIAEGYSVSREKKESFPLTVTSAQKNPTAFYLCASIRGTEAFFGQGTRLTVV.

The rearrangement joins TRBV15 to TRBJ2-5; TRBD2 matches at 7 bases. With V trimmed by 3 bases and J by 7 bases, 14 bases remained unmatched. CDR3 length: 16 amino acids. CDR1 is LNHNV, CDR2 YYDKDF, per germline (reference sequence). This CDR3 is CATSRGGVRFGGTQYF. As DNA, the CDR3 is TGTGCCACCAGCAGGGGAGGGGTGCGGTTCGGAGGGACCCAGTACTTC.

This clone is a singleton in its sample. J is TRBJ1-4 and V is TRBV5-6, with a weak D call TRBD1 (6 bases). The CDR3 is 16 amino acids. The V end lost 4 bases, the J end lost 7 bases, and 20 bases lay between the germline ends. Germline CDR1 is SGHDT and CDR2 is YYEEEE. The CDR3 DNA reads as TGTGCCAGCAGCGCAACAGGGTCGGAAAGTTTTGAAAAACTGTTTTTT. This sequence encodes CASSATGSESFEKLFF. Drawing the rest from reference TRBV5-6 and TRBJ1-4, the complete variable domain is DAGVTQSPTHLIKTRGQQVTLRCSPKSGHDTVSWYQQALGQGPQFIFQYYEEEERQRGNFPDRFSGHQFPNYSSELNVNALLLGDSALYLCASSATGSESFEKLFFGSGTQLSVL.

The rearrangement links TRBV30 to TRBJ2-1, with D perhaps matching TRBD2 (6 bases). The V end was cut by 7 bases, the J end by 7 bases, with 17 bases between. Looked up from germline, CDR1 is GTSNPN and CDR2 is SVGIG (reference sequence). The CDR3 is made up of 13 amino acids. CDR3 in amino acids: CAYGMEGFNEQFF. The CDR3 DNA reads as TGTGCCTACGGGATGGAGGGTTTTAATGAGCAGTTCTTC. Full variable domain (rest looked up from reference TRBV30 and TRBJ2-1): SQTIHQWPATLVQPVGSPLSLECTVEGTSNPNLYWYRQAAGRGLQLLFYSVGIGQISSEVPQNLSASRPQDRQFILSSKKLLLSDSGFYLCAYGMEGFNEQFFGPGTRLTVL.

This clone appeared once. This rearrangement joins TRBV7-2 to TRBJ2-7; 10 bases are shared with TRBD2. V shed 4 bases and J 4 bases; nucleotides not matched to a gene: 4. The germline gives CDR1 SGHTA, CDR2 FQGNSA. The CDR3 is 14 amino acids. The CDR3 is CASSSGTSVYEQYF. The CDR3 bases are TGTGCCAGCAGCTCCGGGACTAGCGTTTACGAGCAGTACTTC.

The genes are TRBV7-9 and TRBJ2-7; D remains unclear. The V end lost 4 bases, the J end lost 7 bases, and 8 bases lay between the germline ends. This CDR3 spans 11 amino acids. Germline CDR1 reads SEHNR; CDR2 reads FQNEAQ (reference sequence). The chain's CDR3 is CASSSYQEQYF. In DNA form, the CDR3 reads TGTGCCAGCAGCTCCTACCAGGAGCAGTACTTC.

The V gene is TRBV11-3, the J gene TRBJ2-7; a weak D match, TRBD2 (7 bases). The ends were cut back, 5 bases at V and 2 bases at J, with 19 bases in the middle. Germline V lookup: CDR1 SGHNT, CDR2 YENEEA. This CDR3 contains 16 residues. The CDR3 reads CASSPGGLRATYEQYF. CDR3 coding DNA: TGTGCCAGCAGCCCCGGGGGGCTTAGGGCGACCTACGAGCAGTACTTC.

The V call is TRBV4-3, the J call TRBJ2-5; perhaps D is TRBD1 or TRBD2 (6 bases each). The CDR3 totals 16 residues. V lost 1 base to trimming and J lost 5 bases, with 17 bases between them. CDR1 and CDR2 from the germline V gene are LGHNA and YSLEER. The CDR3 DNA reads TGCGCCAGCAGCCAAGTCCCACCGGGGGCTGGGGAGACCCAGTACTTC. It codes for CASSQVPPGAGETQYF.

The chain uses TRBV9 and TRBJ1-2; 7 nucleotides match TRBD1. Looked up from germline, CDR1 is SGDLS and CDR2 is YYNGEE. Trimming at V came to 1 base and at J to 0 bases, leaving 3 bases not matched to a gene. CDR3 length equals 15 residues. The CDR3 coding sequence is TGTGCCAGCAGCGTACAGACAGGGACTAACTATGGCTACACCTTC. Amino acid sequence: CASSVQTGTNYGYTF.

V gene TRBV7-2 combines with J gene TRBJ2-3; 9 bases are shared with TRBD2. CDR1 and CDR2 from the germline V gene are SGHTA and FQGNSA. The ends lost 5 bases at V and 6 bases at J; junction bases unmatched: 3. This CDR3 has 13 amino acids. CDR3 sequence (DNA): TGTGCCAGCAGCCGTAGCGGGGGCGATACGCAGTATTTT. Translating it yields CASSRSGGDTQYF.

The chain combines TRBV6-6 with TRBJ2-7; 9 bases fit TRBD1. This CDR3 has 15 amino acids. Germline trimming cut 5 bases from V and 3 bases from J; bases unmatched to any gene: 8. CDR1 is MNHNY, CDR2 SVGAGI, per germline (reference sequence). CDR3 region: CASSTPGQGFYEQYF. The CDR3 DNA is TGTGCCAGCAGTACTCCGGGACAGGGCTTCTACGAGCAGTACTTC.

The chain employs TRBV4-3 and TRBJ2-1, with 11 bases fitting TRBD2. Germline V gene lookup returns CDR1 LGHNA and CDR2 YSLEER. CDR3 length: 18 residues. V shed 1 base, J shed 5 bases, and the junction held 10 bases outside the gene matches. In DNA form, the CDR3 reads TGCGCCAGCAGCCAAGGGCTAGCGGGGGGCCAGAGACACAATGAGCAGTTCTTC. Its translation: CASSQGLAGGQRHNEQFF.

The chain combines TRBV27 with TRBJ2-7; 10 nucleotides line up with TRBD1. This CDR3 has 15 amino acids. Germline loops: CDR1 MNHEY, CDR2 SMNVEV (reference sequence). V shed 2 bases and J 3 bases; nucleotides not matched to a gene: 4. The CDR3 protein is CASSLKGQGSYEQYF. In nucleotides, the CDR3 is TGTGCCAGCAGTTTAAAGGGACAGGGGAGCTACGAGCAGTACTTC.

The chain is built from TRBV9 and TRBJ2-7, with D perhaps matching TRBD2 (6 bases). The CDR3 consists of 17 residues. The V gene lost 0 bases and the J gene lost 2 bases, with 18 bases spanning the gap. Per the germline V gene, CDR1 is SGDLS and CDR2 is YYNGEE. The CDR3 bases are TGTGCCAGCAGCGTAGGGGGGGAGAGCCCTGGGGCCTACGAGCAGTACTTC. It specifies CASSVGGESPGAYEQYF.